This T cell receptor (beta chain) is drawn from a study of shared clonotypes between healthy human individuals (dated by TCRdb to 2019 to 2021). Broadly, across the study: The cohort included a few men and a couple of women between 18 and 49 years of age. For each donor, CD4 naive and CD4 memory were each given three plates, CD8 naive was given two plates, and CD8 memory was given one plate. To estimate repertoire size and how much clonotype sharing occurs between individuals, the study deeply sequenced the blood TCR repertoires of several healthy adults. Different laboratories and diverse techniques were used to prepare libraries and sequence TCR repertoires, to increase sequencing depth and limit assay-specific biases. Each donor's leukapheresis produced roughly between roughly 0.9 and 8.9 billion PBMCs. Beyond this particular receptor, the publication reports: Sampling was restricted to blood, and TCR repertoires in tissue are likely to differ from TCR repertoires in blood. Naive subsets generally had larger estimated clonotype richness than memory subsets. Compared with non-shared clonotypes, the clonotypes found in all four sorted-subset donors had higher generation probabilities. Incomplete sequencing was indicated by rarefaction of sorted-subset datasets, despite the large sequencing depth. The genetic and exposure-history diversity represented was limited by the small number of donors. Pairwise subsampling led to the expectation that sequencing depth would affect the degree of clonotype sharing among donors. Sharing across several donors was observed for approximately 5% of naive CD4, over 3% of naive CD8, 2% to 2.5% of memory CD4, and less than 0.45% of memory CD8 clonotypes.

TCR CDR3 regions were amplified from genomic DNA by multiplex PCR using the deep immunoSEQ assay. Extracted genomic DNA from each cell subset was distributed evenly across all wells of several immunoSEQ 96-well plates, and each plate was treated as a replicate. For sorted subsets, about 200 ng genomic DNA, equal to some 28,000 T cell genomes, was loaded into each replicate PCR. Purified libraries were measured with a Qubit 3.0 fluorometer, size-checked on a Bioanalyzer 2100, and measured again with the KAPA Library Quantification kit. Every immunoSEQ 96-well plate was sequenced on a dedicated single-read 150-cycle Illumina NextSeq 550 flow cell. Turning to the authors' computational methods: The immunoSEQ output contained only junctional sequences without quality scores, so filtering could not match that applied to full-length reads. Sequences were annotated with PyIR, a Python wrapper for IgBLAST v1.9, and V/J genes and CDR3 were assigned using IMGT germline references. Reads with weak V/J assignments (E-value above 1e-6), missing CDR3, stop codons, out-of-frame junctions, or ambiguous translated residues were removed. A V3J clonotype was defined by an identical inferred V gene, J gene, and CDR3 amino acid sequence. Percentage overlap between repertoires was calculated by dividing the number of shared unique clonotypes by the size of the smaller repertoire. Repertoire richness was assessed with RTK rarefaction, the Chao1 estimator, and Recon v2.1 estimates of unobserved clonotypes. OLGA was used to compute generation probabilities for all TCRbeta clonotypes that the gDNA method yielded from a few donors. Here the immuneACCESS table is served through TCRdb, limited to in-frame sequences with V and J called. Missing clones are a known gap in these copies; in checked studies unresolved V genes cover under half, and the rest lacks a known reason. The D gene and trimming were derived from the DNA, and the V and J assignments and clone size from that table. This sample is represented by roughly 660,000 clones; roughly 88% of them were singletons. The ten top clones hold approximately 35% of the sample.

Donors were healthy HIV-negative adults with no recently reported acute infections or vaccinations. Every donor was a Caucasian adult living in Nashville, Tennessee, USA. The CD8 memory samples were a combination of magnetically selected CD45RO+ cells and CCR7-negative CD45RA+ effector memory (TemRA) cells. Blood was collected by leukapheresis, and PBMCs were isolated by Ficoll-Histopaque density gradient centrifugation and then cryopreserved in liquid nitrogen vapor phase. Purity and quantity of every magnetically sorted T cell population were checked by analytical flow cytometry. Each sorted fraction had its genomic DNA isolated and then quantified by UV absorbance on a Nanodrop 2000c. As to this clone: No cognate antigen has been identified for it. No base quality information exists; no much larger clone differs at one position.

According to the germline V gene, CDR1 reads SQVTM and CDR2 reads ANQGSEA. V and J are trimmed by 5 bases and 4 bases, and the gene matches miss 6 bases of the junction. Including cysteine and phenylalanine, the CDR3 has 13 amino acids. Only CDR3 DNA remains: 39 bases, in frame from the first base. The receptor was derived from a man aged 18-30 years in good health. Some clones in this sample may be carry-over from other donors' samples. The rearranged segments are TRBV29-1 and TRBJ1-2; 8 bases in the junction line up with TRBD1. The sequenced sample was memory CD8+ T cells from PBMCs. What this sample's cell subset or site label stands for: CD45RO+ cells pooled with CCR7-negative TemRA cells. The DNA sequence is as follows: TGCAGCGTTCCGGACAGGGCGAGCTATGGCTACACCTTC. Its coded protein is CSVPDRASYGYTF.